This T cell receptor beta chain was captured in a study of blood T cell repertoires in COVID-19. Trimming left V 3 bases short and J 0 bases short, with 12 bases between. The CDR3 runs 16 residues. The germline gives CDR1 MDHEN, CDR2 SYDVKM. Clones were read by immunoSEQ multiplex PCR, and TCRdb kept only the in-frame ones, dropping some. The sample has about 170,000 clones; 65% to 90% are singletons. The sequence was collected from a man aged 45-65 years who had recovered from COVID-19. This sequence joins TRBV28 and TRBJ1-3; D unresolved. The source material was PBMCs or T cells enriched from blood (not recorded which). The DNA of the CDR3 is TGTGCCAGCAGTTTGGGAGTCTCGCGCTCTGGAAACACCATATATTTT. It yields the protein CASSLGVSRSGNTIYF.